The rows below give T cell receptor beta chains drawn from one sample of a study of blood T cell repertoires in COVID-19. Repertoires were generated with immunoSEQ multiplex PCR, while TCRdb's copy carries only in-frame clones and drops some. The table lists about 110,000 clones, 76% of them singletons. Sequencing input: peripheral blood. The receptors were sampled from a woman older than 75 with acute or convalescent COVID-19. CDR3s include the opening cysteine and the closing phenylalanine or tryptophan. Each record gives: clone size, D gene, J gene, V gene, CDR3 protein, CDR3 DNA. D genes are given only for firm matches. Clone size appears in some rows only: once, few, many, or a class for an expanded clone.

-	-	TRBJ2-1	TRBV11-3	CASSLETHNEQFF	TGTGCCAGCAGCTTAGAGACTCACAATGAGCAGTTCTTC
-	-	TRBJ1-5	TRBV12-3/TRBV12-4	CASSFGGQPQHF	TGTGCCAGCAGTTTCGGGGGGCAGCCCCAGCATTTT
few	-	TRBJ2-7	TRBV21-1	CASTKDKGVCSYEQYF	TGTGCCAGCACCAAGGACAAGGGGGTCTGCTCCTACGAGCAGTACTTC
-	TRBD2	TRBJ2-2	TRBV3-1/TRBV3-2	CASSRLGLAGGTGELFF	TGTGCCAGCAGCCGCCTCGGACTAGCGGGGGGGACCGGGGAGCTGTTTTTT
few	TRBD1	TRBJ2-3	TRBV6-6	CASSYPTGQGTDTQYF	TGTGCCAGCAGTTACCCGACGGGACAGGGGACAGATACGCAGTATTTT
-	-	TRBJ2-5	TRBV2	CASSGQGLETQYF	TGTGCCAGCAGTGGTCAGGGTTTGGAGACCCAGTACTTC
-	-	TRBJ2-1	TRBV18	CASSPPQGGTYNEQFF	TGTGCCAGCTCACCACCCCAGGGGGGAACCTACAATGAGCAGTTCTTC
-	-	TRBJ2-7	TRBV30	CAWGVRKAVSYEQYF	TGTGCCTGGGGAGTAAGGAAAGCGGTTTCCTACGAGCAGTACTTC
once	-	TRBJ1-5	TRBV23-1	CASSLGDNSNQPQHF	TGCGCCAGCAGTCTCGGGGACAATAGCAATCAGCCCCAGCATTTT
-	-	TRBJ1-5	TRBV30	CAWSVFGFNQPQHF	TGTGCCTGGAGTGTCTTCGGGTTTAATCAGCCCCAGCATTTT
-	-	TRBJ2-5	TRBV12-3/TRBV12-4	CASSFGSEETQYF	TGTGCCAGCAGTTTCGGTAGCGAAGAGACCCAGTACTTC
-	-	TRBJ1-2	TRBV2	CASTPTDRGAGYTF	TGTGCCAGCACTCCCACCGACCGGGGAGCTGGCTACACCTTC
-	-	TRBJ2-1	TRBV11-2	CASSPGLRGTRAVWDEQFF	TGTGCCAGCAGCCCCGGCCTCAGGGGGACTAGGGCGGTTTGGGATGAGCAGTTCTTC
-	TRBD1	TRBJ1-4	TRBV29-1	CSVEGQGYSVEIF	TGCAGCGTTGAGGGACAGGGGTATTCGGTCGAGATTTTT
few	-	TRBJ1-5	TRBV6-5	CASRPQGGSNQPQHF	TGTGCCAGCAGGCCTCAAGGAGGGAGCAATCAGCCCCAGCATTTT
-	TRBD2	TRBJ2-1	TRBV3-1/TRBV3-2	CASSQGTSGNEQFF	TGTGCCAGCAGCCAAGGGACTAGCGGCAATGAGCAGTTCTTC